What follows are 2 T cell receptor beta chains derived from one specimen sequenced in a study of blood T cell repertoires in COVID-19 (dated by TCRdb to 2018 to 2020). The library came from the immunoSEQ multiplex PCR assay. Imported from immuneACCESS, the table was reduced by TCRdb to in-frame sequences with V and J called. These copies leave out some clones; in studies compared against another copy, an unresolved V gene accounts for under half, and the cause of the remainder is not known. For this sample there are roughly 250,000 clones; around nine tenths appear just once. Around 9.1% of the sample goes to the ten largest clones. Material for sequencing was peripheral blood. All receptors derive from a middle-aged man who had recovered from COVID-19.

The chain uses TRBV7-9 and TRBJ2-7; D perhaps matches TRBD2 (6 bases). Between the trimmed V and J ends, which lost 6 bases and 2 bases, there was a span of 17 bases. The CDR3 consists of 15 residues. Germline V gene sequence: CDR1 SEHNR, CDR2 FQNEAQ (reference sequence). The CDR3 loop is CASRASAQTTYEQYF. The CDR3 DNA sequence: TGTGCCAGCAGGGCTAGCGCTCAGACGACCTACGAGCAGTACTTC.

Here the CDR3 reads CASSQSYRYNYGYTF. The CDR3 nucleotides are TGCGCCAGCAGTCAATCGTACCGCTATAACTATGGCTACACCTTC. This sequence joins TRBV23-1 and TRBJ1-2; D is undetermined. TRBV23-1 is annotated as an ORF whose role is uncertain. The CDR3 consists of 15 residues. Trimming removed 0 bases at V and 1 base at J, with 9 bases between.